Listed here are 21 T cell receptor beta chains from one sample, sequenced in a study of T cells expressing NK-cell markers. For each CDR3 protein, TCRdb gives one entry from its re-call of the 5' RACE reads, without DNA. This table lists approximately 150,000 distinct CDR3 sequences. The sample was blood T cells: a sorted CD56 or NKG2C T cell subset, CD4+ or CD8+ T cells, or bulk PBMC T cells (not recorded which). All receptors derive from a woman between 18 and 70 years old in good health.

The rearrangement joins TRBV5-1 to TRBJ2-7; TCRdb proposes TRBD1, but this gene call is untestable without DNA. Germline V CDR1 and CDR2: SGHRS, YFSETQ. CDR3 length equals 14 residues. CDR3 sequence reads: CASSLMGESGEQYF.

The CDR3 loop reads CASSQGGGRADEQFF. The chain combines TRBV4-1 with TRBJ2-1; TCRdb's assignment of TRBD2 cannot be checked, as there is no DNA. The CDR3 consists of 15 residues. The germline CDR1 and CDR2 sequences are MGHRA and YSYEKL.

The genes are TRBV5-1 and TRBJ1-1; TCRdb designates TRBD1, a call that cannot be tested without DNA. The germline gives CDR1 SGHRS, CDR2 YFSETQ. The CDR3 is 15 residues long. CDR3 region: CASSIGSGAGTEAFF.

The CDR3: CASSSPDREETQYF. The chain uses TRBV5-1 and TRBJ2-5; the D call of TRBD1 rests on TCRdb alone, since no DNA is present to check it. Germline V gene data show CDR1 as SGHRS and CDR2 as YFSETQ. This CDR3 has 14 amino acids.

The chain joins TRBV12-3 or TRBV12-4 to TRBJ2-3; TCRdb's D call, TRBD2, is unchecked because there is no DNA. The CDR3 consists of 15 residues. CDR3 in amino acids: CASSRELAVADTQYF.

V is TRBV15 and J is TRBJ2-7; TCRdb's assignment of TRBD2 cannot be checked, as there is no DNA. The CDR3 extends over 15 amino acids. Germline assignment: CDR1 LNHNV and CDR2 YYDKDF (reference sequence). The CDR3 protein is CATSRETVPNYEQYF.

This chain connects TRBV24-1 to TRBJ2-1; the TRBD1 assignment by TCRdb is unverifiable without DNA. The CDR3 is made up of 17 amino acids. Germline V gene data show CDR1 as KGHDR and CDR2 as SFDVKD. CDR3 sequence: CATSDTTGGYSYNEQFF.

The chain uses TRBV3-1 and TRBJ2-6; TCRdb reports TRBD2, a call that lacks DNA to check it against. CDR3 size: 17 residues. Germline V gene lookup returns CDR1 LGHDT and CDR2 YNNKEL (reference sequence). The CDR3 reads CASSPPPTLAGANVLTF.

The chain uses TRBV28 and TRBJ2-7; TCRdb designates TRBD1, a call that cannot be tested without DNA. CDR1 is MDHEN, CDR2 SYDVKM, per germline. The length of the CDR3 is 15 residues. This CDR3 reads CASIRDTRWIREQYF.

The J gene is TRBJ2-3, the V gene TRBV27; the D call from TCRdb, TRBD2, cannot be confirmed without DNA. Germline lookup yields CDR1 MNHEY and CDR2 SMNVEV (reference sequence). This CDR3 spans 16 amino acids. The CDR3 protein is CASSLEGGRHTDTQYF.

This chain links TRBV2 with TRBJ1-5. The CDR3 is 16 amino acids. Per the germline V gene, CDR1 is SNHLY and CDR2 is FYNNEI. CDR3 in amino acids: CASSDAGSPFGQPQHF.

The chain carries TRBV7-9 and TRBJ2-1; TCRdb reports TRBD2, a call that lacks DNA to check it against. The CDR3 is 17 residues long. Germline CDR1 is SEHNR and CDR2 is FQNEAQ (reference sequence). CDR3 sequence reads: CASSGTLGGGTSNEQFF. Filled out from reference TRBV7-9 and TRBJ2-1, the complete variable domain reads DTGVSQNPRHKITKRGQNVTFRCDPISEHNRLYWYRQTLGQGPEFLTYFQNEAQLEKSRLLSDRFSAERPKGSFSTLEIQRTEQGDSAMYLCASSGTLGGGTSNEQFFGPGTRLTVL.

The chain employs TRBV9 and TRBJ2-1; TCRdb's D call of TRBD2 is untestable without DNA. Germline-derived CDR1 and CDR2 are SGDLS and YYNGEE. CDR3 length: 18 amino acids. The CDR3 protein is CASSVVVGGGSSYNEQFF.

This chain connects TRBV5-1 to TRBJ2-3. The CDR3 is 13 residues long. Germline V gene sequence: CDR1 SGHRS, CDR2 YFSETQ. CDR3 residues: CASSLVRVDTQYF. Full variable domain (outside the CDR3, taken from reference TRBV5-1 and TRBJ2-3): KAGVTQTPRYLIKTRGQQVTLSCSPISGHRSVSWYQQTPGQGLQFLFEYFSETQRNKGNFPGRFSGRQFSNSRSEMNVSTLELGDSALYLCASSLVRVDTQYFGPGTRLTVL.

This sequence joins TRBV4-1 and TRBJ2-5; with no DNA, the TCRdb D assignment of TRBD1 cannot be verified. Germline CDR1 and CDR2: MGHRA and YSYEKL. The CDR3 is 15 residues long. This chain's CDR3 is CASSSISGTKETQYF.

This chain joins TRBV29-1 and TRBJ2-3. Germline V CDR1 and CDR2: SQVTM, ANQGSEA. There are 14 residues in the CDR3. Here the CDR3 reads CSVEEDVVPDTQYF.

The chain carries TRBV11-2 and TRBJ2-1; TCRdb calls TRBD2, which cannot be checked without DNA. Germline V CDR1 and CDR2: SGHAT, FQNNGV. CDR3 length: 16 residues. CDR3 amino acids: CASSLGAGAVYNEQFF.

The V call is TRBV15, the J call TRBJ2-3; TCRdb calls TRBD1, which cannot be checked without DNA. Per germline, CDR1 LNHNV and CDR2 YYDKDF (reference sequence). CDR3 length equals 14 residues. CDR3 amino acids: CATSRDGGATKRYF.

The chain combines TRBV7-8 with TRBJ2-7; TCRdb reports TRBD1, a call that lacks DNA to check it against. From germline, CDR1 is SGHVS and CDR2 FQNEAQ. This CDR3 comprises 14 residues. The CDR3 is CASSPRGGLYEQYF.

The rearrangement joins TRBV12-3 or TRBV12-4 to TRBJ2-2; lacking DNA, the TRBD2 call made by TCRdb goes unchecked. The CDR3 is 16 residues long. The CDR3 here is CASIFQAGVNTGELFF.

The rearrangement links TRBV19 to TRBJ2-1; TCRdb selects TRBD1, and the lack of DNA leaves this call unchecked. Germline CDR1 LNHDA, CDR2 SQIVND (reference sequence). There are 16 residues in the CDR3. CDR3 region: CASSHLSGGFYNEQFF.